The 27 T cell receptor beta chains presented below share a single source sample, sequenced in a study of CD8 T cell repertoires and HIV-1 epitope variants. Their specific antigens are unknown. The table came from immunoSEQ multiplex PCR; TCRdb's copy has only in-frame clones and leaves some out. Of about 6,200 clones in the sample, approximately 73% were seen once. The sample taken for sequencing was cultured CD8+ T cells derived from PBMCs. The source of these receptors is a male donor with HIV.

J is TRBJ2-1 and V is TRBV9; 11 bases are a match to TRBD2. The CDR3 sequence is 18 residues long. Germline V lookup: CDR1 SGDLS, CDR2 YYNGEE. The ends lost 0 bases at V and 7 bases at J; junction bases unmatched: 12. The DNA of the CDR3 is TGTGCCAGCAGCGTAGGCTGGGGGGTAGCGGGAGGGTGGAATGAGCAGTTCTTC. This translates into CASSVGWGVAGGWNEQFF. The entire variable domain, with the rest obtained from reference TRBV9 and TRBJ2-1, is as follows: DSGVTQTPKHLITATGQRVTLRCSPRSGDLSVYWYQQSLDQGLQFLIQYYNGEERAKGNILERFSAQQFPDLHSELNLSSLELGDSALYFCASSVGWGVAGGWNEQFFGPGTRLTVL.

This clone was counted between two and nine times. This rearrangement joins TRBV7-9 to TRBJ2-7; D is undetermined. The CDR3 covers 13 residues. V was trimmed by 4 bases and J by 6 bases, leaving 13 bases between them. Germline lookup yields CDR1 SEHNR and CDR2 FQNEAQ (reference sequence). CDR3 sequence reads: CASSSDPQPEQYF. The CDR3 DNA sequence: TGTGCCAGCAGCTCGGACCCTCAGCCCGAGCAGTACTTC.

A few counts support this clone. V and J are TRBV13 and TRBJ2-7; D not resolved. The CDR3 spans 13 residues. Trimming removed 4 bases at V and 5 bases at J, with 12 bases between. Per germline, CDR1 PRHDT and CDR2 FYEKMQ (reference sequence). DNA for the CDR3: TGTGCCAGCAGCTCATTCCCCACCCACGAGCAGTACTTC. Translation gives CASSSFPTHEQYF.

V and J are TRBV9 and TRBJ2-1, with 9 nucleotides matching TRBD2. The CDR3 covers 13 residues. Germline V gene data show CDR1 as SGDLS and CDR2 as YYNGEE. Trimming took 4 bases from V and 8 from J; bases not matched to a gene: 4. CDR3 nucleotides: TGTGCCAGCAGCAAAATAGCGGGAGATGAGCAGTTCTTC. This gives the protein CASSKIAGDEQFF.

The V and J genes are TRBV29-1 and TRBJ2-5; no clear D gene. From germline, CDR1 is SQVTM and CDR2 ANQGSEA. V was cut by 6 bases and J by 0 bases, with 11 bases left in between. The CDR3 spans 13 residues. DNA of the CDR3: TGCAGCGTGAGGTCCCCGTACCAAGAGACCCAGTACTTC. Its protein is CSVRSPYQETQYF.

The rearrangement links TRBV10-1 to TRBJ2-7; D gene unclear. The CDR3 is 11 residues long. The ends were cut back, 3 bases at V and 7 bases at J, with 7 bases in the middle. Per germline, CDR1 WNHNN and CDR2 SYGVQD (reference sequence). This CDR3 is CASSDFGEQYF. The CDR3 DNA reads as TGCGCCAGCAGTGATTTCGGAGAGCAGTACTTC.

The table lists this clone with a count of one. The chain joins TRBV6-1 to TRBJ2-3; D is uncertain. CDR3 length: 19 residues. V lost 3 bases to trimming and J lost 9 bases, with 31 bases between them. CDR1 is MNHNS, CDR2 SASEGT, per germline. CDR3 in DNA: TGTGCCAGCAGTGATCGTCATGGGATAGTGGGAACCTACACTTGGACGCAGTATTTT. It is translated as CASSDRHGIVGTYTWTQYF.

The chain has TRBV10-3 and TRBJ2-7; D could derive from TRBD1 or TRBD2 (5 bases each). The CDR3 covers 14 residues. The V end lost 7 bases, the J end lost 0 bases, and 13 bases lay between the germline ends. Looked up from germline, CDR1 is ENHRY and CDR2 is SYGVKD. The CDR3 nucleotides read TGTGCCATCAATTCGGGGACCAGCTCCTACGAGCAGTACTTC. It codes for CAINSGTSSYEQYF.

This clone was seen more than once but under ten times. The CDR3 reads CASSTVGENSPLHF. The CDR3 region has the DNA TGTGCCAGCAGCACCGTGGGAGAGAATTCACCCCTCCACTTT. The chain carries TRBV4-2 and TRBJ1-6, with D uncertain. V dropped 5 bases and J dropped 7 bases, with 12 bases sitting between them. The CDR3 length is 14 residues. Per the germline V gene, CDR1 is LGHNA and CDR2 is YNFKEQ.

This clone was seen more than once but under ten times. The genes are TRBV28 and TRBJ1-3; D uncertain. This CDR3 contains 15 residues. The germline gives CDR1 MDHEN, CDR2 SYDVKM. V lost 8 bases to trimming and J lost 0 bases, with 14 bases between them. CDR3 residues: CASSWRVISGNTIYF. For the CDR3, the DNA is TGTGCCAGCTCGTGGAGGGTGATCTCTGGAAACACCATATATTTT.

V and J are TRBV13 and TRBJ1-2; 8 positions match TRBD1. Germline V gene lookup returns CDR1 PRHDT and CDR2 FYEKMQ (reference sequence). The CDR3 covers 15 residues. The V and J ends lost 3 bases and 2 bases, in that order; junction bases with no gene match: 5. CDR3 sequence reads: CASSFSDRANYGYTF. The DNA for the CDR3 is TGTGCCAGCAGCTTCTCGGACAGGGCCAACTATGGCTACACCTTC.

The chain carries TRBV21-1 and TRBJ2-5; the table assigns TRBD1, which was not confirmed against the DNA. TRBV21-1 is an annotated pseudogene. The CDR3 length is 16 residues. The CDR3 sequence: CASSTPGPGGQETQYF. The CDR3 DNA reads as TGTGCCAGCAGCACGCCTGGGCCAGGGGGTCAAGAGACCCAGTACTTC.

This chain uses TRBV7-2 with TRBJ2-7, with 8 bases matching TRBD1. The CDR3 has 14 residues. Per germline, CDR1 SGHTA and CDR2 FQGNSA. Unmatched junction bases numbered 10, after V lost 5 bases and J lost 7 bases. The DNA of the CDR3 is TGTGCCAGCAGCCCAGGACAGGGACCACTAGAGCAGTACTTC. Its translation is CASSPGQGPLEQYF. The full variable domain, in which reference TRBV7-2 and TRBJ2-7 provide the parts outside the CDR3, is GAGVSQSPSNKVTEKGKDVELRCDPISGHTALYWYRQSLGQGLEFLIYFQGNSAPDKSGLPSDRFSAERTGGSVSTLTIQRTQQEDSAVYLCASSPGQGPLEQYFGPGTRLTVT.

In this sample, this clone turned up a few times. The rearrangement links TRBV4-3 to TRBJ2-7; D tentatively fits TRBD1 or TRBD2 (6 bases each). This CDR3 is built from 15 residues. Looked up from germline, CDR1 is LGHNA and CDR2 is YSLEER. V lost 3 bases to trimming and J lost 5 bases, with 17 bases between them. CDR3 DNA sequence: TGCGCCAGCAGCCACGCACAGGGAGGCCTTCACGAGCAGTACTTC. Translating gives CASSHAQGGLHEQYF.

The chain employs TRBV7-6 and TRBJ2-3, with 8 bases fitting TRBD2. Germline assignment: CDR1 SGHVS and CDR2 FNYEAQ. The trim removed 5 bases at V and 5 bases at J, leaving 6 bases unmatched. The CDR3 has 14 residues. CDR3 nucleotides: TGTGCCAGCAGCACTAGCGGCTCCCAAGATACGCAGTATTTT. This translates into CASSTSGSQDTQYF.

The J gene is TRBJ2-1, the V gene TRBV4-3; D gene uncertain. Per the germline V gene, CDR1 is LGHNA and CDR2 is YSLEER. V lost 0 bases, J lost 2 bases, and 8 bases lay in between. The CDR3 contains 15 residues. The CDR3 protein is CASSQDRTAYNEQFF. The CDR3 nucleotides are TGCGCCAGCAGCCAAGATCGAACAGCCTACAATGAGCAGTTCTTC.

This clone was found once. The chain's CDR3 is CASSPLTGELFF. The CDR3 coding sequence is TGCGCCAGCAGCCCCCTAACCGGGGAGCTGTTTTTT. The gene calls are TRBV4-3 and TRBJ2-2; no clear D gene. V lost 4 bases, J lost 5 bases, and 5 bases lay in between. This CDR3 comprises 12 residues. Germline-derived CDR1 and CDR2 are LGHNA and YSLEER.

Regarding this clone: One end of the junction varies from germline; a read error may be responsible. Other DNA sequences within the sample encode an identical CDR3. The V call is TRBV4-1, the J call TRBJ2-7; D is possibly TRBD1 or TRBD2 (5 bases each). The germline gives CDR1 MGHRA, CDR2 YSYEKL. This CDR3 region has 14 residues. CDR3 protein: CASSPTGGRDEQYF. The CDR3 DNA is TGTGCCAGCAGCCCTACAGGCGGGCGGGACGAGCAGTACTTC.

The chain has TRBV15 and TRBJ2-7, with D perhaps TRBD2 (6 bases). Deletions cut 4 bases from V and 5 bases from J, with 9 bases between. The CDR3 contains 12 residues. Looked up from germline, CDR1 is LNHNV and CDR2 is YYDKDF (reference sequence). CDR3 in amino acids: CATSKPGDEQYF. Written as DNA, the CDR3 is TGTGCCACCAGCAAACCGGGGGACGAGCAGTACTTC. The whole variable domain, filled in from reference TRBV15 and TRBJ2-7, reads DAMVIQNPRYQVTQFGKPVTLSCSQTLNHNVMYWYQQKSSQAPKLLFHYYDKDFNNEADTPDNFQSRRPNTSFCFLDIRSPGLGDTAMYLCATSKPGDEQYFGPGTRLTVT.

The chain joins TRBV6-6 to TRBJ2-7; 10 bases map to TRBD1. J lost 1 base, V lost 8 bases, and 2 bases had no gene match. CDR1 and CDR2 (germline): MNHNY, SVGAGI (reference sequence). This CDR3 has 13 residues. CDR3: CASGDRGSYEQYF. As DNA, the CDR3 is TGTGCCAGCGGGGACAGGGGATCCTACGAGCAGTACTTC.

The V call is TRBV6-1, the J call TRBJ2-2, with D hard to call. V was clipped by 8 bases and J by 7 bases, with 20 bases between them. The length of the CDR3 is 15 residues. The germline V gene has CDR1 MNHNS and CDR2 SASEGT. CDR3 sequence reads: CASDAGSWVGGELFF. CDR3 DNA sequence: TGTGCCAGCGACGCCGGTAGCTGGGTGGGCGGGGAGCTGTTTTTT.

The genes are TRBV7-2 and TRBJ2-1; D might be TRBD2 (6 bases). The CDR3 loop spans 13 amino acids. The ends were cut back, 5 bases at V and 9 bases at J, with 14 bases in the middle. Germline V gives CDR1 SGHTA, CDR2 FQGNSA. The CDR3: CASSALRGGEQFF. The CDR3 coding sequence is TGTGCCAGCAGCGCGTTACGGGGAGGTGAGCAGTTCTTC.

The CDR3 protein is CASRLATGYNEQFF. The DNA of the CDR3 is TGTGCCAGCAGACTAGCGACTGGTTACAATGAGCAGTTCTTC. The rearrangement uses TRBV28 and TRBJ2-1; TRBD2 matches 7 bases. Trimming cost V 6 bases and J 4 bases; bases outside gene matches: 6. Looked up from germline, CDR1 is MDHEN and CDR2 is SYDVKM. There are 14 residues in the CDR3.

This chain connects TRBV2 to TRBJ2-1; 14 nucleotides agree with TRBD2. Trimming took 2 bases from V and 7 from J; bases not matched to a gene: 4. Germline V gives CDR1 SNHLY, CDR2 FYNNEI. This CDR3 spans 16 amino acids. The CDR3 reads CASSEFRTSGRNEQFF. The CDR3 nucleotides are TGTGCCAGCAGTGAATTTAGGACTAGCGGGAGGAATGAGCAGTTCTTC.

In its sample, this clone ranks as medium-sized. This chain connects TRBV25-1 to TRBJ2-7; TRBD1 aligns across 9 bases. The V gene end was trimmed by 5 bases and the J gene end by 2 bases; junction bases not matched to a gene: 13. The CDR3 is 17 residues long. CDR1 and CDR2 from the germline V gene are MGHDK and SYGVNS. The CDR3 DNA reads TGTGCCAGCAGTAGTGACCGATGGGACAGGGAAACCTACGAGCAGTACTTC. Translation: CASSSDRWDRETYEQYF.

This clone was picked up a small number of times. The gene calls are TRBV4-1 and TRBJ1-2; perhaps TRBD1 as D (6 bases). This CDR3 has 17 amino acids. Per the germline V gene, CDR1 is MGHRA and CDR2 is YSYEKL. V was cut by 3 bases and J by 4 bases, with 21 bases left in between. CDR3: CASSHPNRDTRSYGYTF. In DNA, the CDR3 is TGCGCCAGCAGCCACCCCAACCGGGACACCAGGAGCTATGGCTACACCTTC.

The CDR3 loop is CASSVGPGNGELFF. In DNA form, the CDR3 reads TGTGCCAGCAGTGTCGGCCCCGGGAACGGGGAGCTGTTTTTT. The chain is built from TRBV6-1 and TRBJ2-2, with a weak D call TRBD2 (5 bases). Deletions cut 4 bases from V and 7 bases from J, with 13 bases between. The germline V gene encodes CDR1 MNHNS and CDR2 SASEGT. The CDR3 loop spans 14 amino acids.